The 30 T cell receptor beta chains below were found in one sample sequenced in a study of T-cell reconstitution after alpha-beta-depleted transplantation in children. Preparation of the TCRbeta library used unique molecular identifiers. TCRdb independently ran MiXCR on the PCR reads; one entry per CDR3 protein. The sample holds roughly 170,000 distinct CDR3 sequences, approximately 7% seen once. The sample consisted of PBMCs from the stem cell graft donor, taken from the stem cell graft. The receptors were gathered from a human donor who donated a stem cell graft to a child with Wiskott-Aldrich syndrome.

In its sample, this clonotype was seen a few times. This rearrangement joins TRBV20-1 to TRBJ2-1; TRBD2 matches 11 bases. Germline-derived CDR1 and CDR2 are DFQATT and SNEGSKA (reference sequence). V lost 2 bases and J lost 8; bases outside the gene matches: 11. The CDR3 runs 16 residues. The CDR3 bases are TGCAGTGCTAGATACCGCGTTGGTAGCGGGAGGGATGAGCAGTTCTTC. As protein: CSARYRVGSGRDEQFF.

The sample holds many counts of this clonotype. J is TRBJ2-3 and V is TRBV27; 8 positions match TRBD2. After removal of 4 bases from V and 2 bases from J, the junction contained 5 bases not matched to a gene. CDR3 length: 15 amino acids. Germline V gene lookup returns CDR1 MNHEY and CDR2 SMNVEV (reference sequence). The DNA for the CDR3 is TGTGCCAGCAGTTACGGCGGGAGGTACACAGATACGCAGTATTTT. Translated, it gives CASSYGGRYTDTQYF.

This clonotype was seen at least ten times. This CDR3 reads CAISQGAMGETQYF. The CDR3 DNA follows: TGTGCCATCAGCCAGGGGGCGATGGGAGAGACCCAGTACTTC. The chain combines TRBV10-3 with TRBJ2-5, with 8 bases matching TRBD1. Germline-derived CDR1 and CDR2 are ENHRY and SYGVKD. With 6 bases clipped from V and 4 bases from J, the junction kept 7 bases outside the gene matches. The CDR3 is 14 residues long.

To note about this clonotype: An end of the junction differs from the germline gene, which may be a read error. The J gene is TRBJ2-2, the V gene TRBV20-1, with TRBD1 matching 8 bases. CDR1 is DFQATT, CDR2 SNEGSKA, per germline (reference sequence). There are 17 residues in the CDR3. Here the CDR3 reads CCATFSLLQGAIGELFF. For the CDR3, the DNA is TGCTGTGCTACTTTCAGCTTGTTGCAGGGGGCGATCGGGGAGCTGTTTTTT.

This clonotype has at least ten counts. The chain employs TRBV5-5 and TRBJ2-1; a weak D match, TRBD1 (5 bases). There are 15 residues in the CDR3. The germline gives CDR1 SGHKS, CDR2 YYEKEE (reference sequence). V lost 0 bases and J lost 3, with 10 bases in between. The CDR3 protein is CASSLAWGVYNEQFF. For the CDR3, the DNA is TGTGCCAGCAGCTTGGCCTGGGGCGTCTACAATGAGCAGTTCTTC.

This clonotype was picked up many times. The genes are TRBV20-1 and TRBJ2-5; TRBD1 aligns across 10 bases. The germline V gene encodes CDR1 DFQATT and CDR2 SNEGSKA (reference sequence). The J segment lost 3 bases and the V segment lost 5 bases, leaving 6 bases of the junction unmatched. CDR3 length: 14 residues. The CDR3 DNA reads TGCAGTGCTGGCGGACAGGGGGACGAAGAGACCCAGTACTTC. It translates to CSAGGQGDEETQYF.

The gene calls are TRBV29-1 and TRBJ2-2; D is unclear. The CDR3 loop spans 10 amino acids. Germline V CDR1 and CDR2: SQVTM, ANQGSEA. V lost 7 bases, J lost 7 bases, and 7 bases lay in between. In nucleotides, the CDR3 is TGCAGCGCTCTAGGCGGGGAGCTGTTTTTT. This encodes CSALGGELFF.

The chain joins TRBV23-1 to TRBJ2-3; TRBD2 agrees at 11 bases. TRBV23-1 is classed as an ORF, of uncertain function. V lost 3 bases to trimming and J lost 2 bases; unmatched junction nucleotides: 10. The CDR3 length is 18 residues. The CDR3 reads CASSHLAGGTHTTDTQYF. The CDR3 DNA reads TGCGCCAGCAGTCACCTAGCGGGAGGCACCCACACCACAGATACGCAGTATTTT.

In this sample, this clonotype turned up a few times. The chain carries TRBV7-2 and TRBJ2-2; D is possibly TRBD1 (5 bases). The germline gives CDR1 SGHTA, CDR2 FQGNSA. V lost 5 bases and J lost 4, with 17 bases in between. The CDR3 consists of 16 residues. CDR3 sequence reads: CASSPQGRLSTGELFF. CDR3 sequence (DNA): TGTGCCAGCAGCCCCCAGGGAAGATTATCCACCGGGGAGCTGTTTTTT.

Turning to this clonotype: This may be a read error: a much more frequent sequence differs by one nucleotide. The chain joins TRBV5-1 to TRBJ2-1; D not certain. The CDR3 sequence is 15 residues long. Trimming cost V 5 bases and J 4 bases, with 16 bases left between them. Germline CDR1 is SGHRS and CDR2 is YFSETQ. The CDR3 loop reads CASRADRPWYNEQFF. The CDR3, as DNA: TGCGCCAGCAGGGCTGACCGACCCTGGTACAATGAGCAGTTCTTC.

This clonotype was counted many times. The J gene is TRBJ2-7, the V gene TRBV5-1; D is ambiguous. The V and J ends lost 5 bases and 2 bases respectively, with 14 bases between them. The CDR3 has 14 residues. Per the germline V gene, CDR1 is SGHRS and CDR2 is YFSETQ. The CDR3 sequence: CASRGLDIPYEQYF. The CDR3 bases are TGCGCCAGCAGGGGCCTCGACATCCCCTACGAGCAGTACTTC.

This clonotype has a count of ten or more. The V and J genes are TRBV5-1 and TRBJ2-3; D may be TRBD1 (5 bases). With 0 bases removed from V and 1 base from J, the gap between germline ends came to 9 bases. The CDR3 runs to 15 residues. Per germline, CDR1 SGHRS and CDR2 YFSETQ. The CDR3 reads CASSLARTRTDTQYF. The CDR3 DNA is TGCGCCAGCAGCTTGGCCAGGACACGCACAGATACGCAGTATTTT.

In this sample, this clonotype turned up many times. This sequence joins TRBV7-2 and TRBJ1-2; D is possibly TRBD1 (5 bases). CDR1 is SGHTA and CDR2 is FQGNSA in the germline V gene. The CDR3 totals 15 residues. V was cut by 1 base and J by 7 bases, with 16 bases left in between. The CDR3 loop reads CASSLDQGMMRGYTF. CDR3 in DNA: TGTGCCAGCAGCTTAGATCAGGGAATGATGCGTGGCTACACCTTC.

This clonotype has at least ten counts. The rearrangement links TRBV7-9 to TRBJ2-7; TRBD2 is a possible D gene (6 bases). CDR3 length: 15 residues. Trimming shortened V by 4 bases and J by 0 bases, and 13 bases separated the two germline ends. Germline-derived CDR1 and CDR2 are SEHNR and FQNEAQ (reference sequence). CDR3 DNA: TGTGCCAGCAGCTCCCGGACCGGGAGCTCCTACGAGCAGTACTTC. Residues: CASSSRTGSSYEQYF.

Only a few counts were recorded for this clonotype. The J gene is TRBJ1-2, the V gene TRBV25-1, with D maybe TRBD1 (5 bases). The CDR3 covers 16 residues. V was trimmed by 5 bases and J by 6 bases, leaving 22 bases between them. In germline, CDR1 is MGHDK, CDR2 SYGVNS. In DNA, the CDR3 is TGTGCCAGCAGTCTACCGAAGACCAATCCCAGGGATGGCTACACCTTC. Protein product: CASSLPKTNPRDGYTF.

This clonotype was recorded at least ten times. J is TRBJ1-3 and V is TRBV20-1; D not resolved. The CDR3 is made up of 14 amino acids. V lost 3 bases and J 0 bases, leaving 9 bases between the germline ends. Germline CDR1 reads DFQATT; CDR2 reads SNEGSKA (reference sequence). CDR3 loop: CSASDRSSGNTIYF. CDR3 nucleotides: TGCAGTGCTAGTGACCGTAGCTCTGGAAACACCATATATTTT.

In this sample, this clonotype turned up many times. As DNA, the CDR3 is TGCGCCAGCAGCGAAACGGCAGACAGCACCGGGGAGCTGTTTTTT. Encoded protein: CASSETADSTGELFF. V usage is TRBV5-1 and J usage is TRBJ2-2; tentatively, D is TRBD1 (5 bases). Trimming left V 4 bases short and J 4 bases short, with 14 bases between. Germline CDR1 SGHRS, CDR2 YFSETQ. The CDR3 totals 15 residues.

In this sample, this clonotype turned up many times. This rearrangement joins TRBV5-1 to TRBJ2-2; D is undetermined. CDR1 and CDR2 from the germline V gene are SGHRS and YFSETQ. This CDR3 is built from 13 residues. Trimming cost V 2 bases and J 3 bases, with 5 bases left between them. The CDR3 DNA is TGCGCCAGCAGCTTACCGGACACCGGGGAGCTGTTTTTT. Its translation: CASSLPDTGELFF.

This chain joins TRBV2 and TRBJ2-7, with a weak D call TRBD2 (6 bases). CDR1 and CDR2 from the germline V gene are SNHLY and FYNNEI. This CDR3 contains 14 residues. V was shortened by 8 bases and J by 0 bases, with 14 bases between the two germline ends. In nucleotides, the CDR3 is TGTGCCAGCGATCGCGGGATTAGCTCCTACGAGCAGTACTTC. Translating gives CASDRGISSYEQYF. Full variable domain (remainder filled in from reference TRBV2 and TRBJ2-7): EPEVTQTPSHQVTQMGQEVILRCVPISNHLYFYWYRQILGQKVEFLVSFYNNEISEKSEIFDDQFSVERPDGSNFTLKIRSTKLEDSAMYFCASDRGISSYEQYFGPGTRLTVT.

In this sample, this clonotype turned up many times. The chain couples TRBV10-3 to TRBJ2-1, with TRBD1 as a possible D gene (5 bases). The CDR3 is 13 amino acids. Per germline, CDR1 ENHRY and CDR2 SYGVKD. V gave up 10 bases and J gave up 2 bases, with 12 bases separating them. CDR3 region: CATQTEAYNEQFF. The CDR3 coding sequence is TGTGCCACGCAGACAGAGGCCTACAATGAGCAGTTCTTC.

This clonotype was counted ten times or more. V usage is TRBV30 and J usage is TRBJ1-5; D not resolved. The CDR3 extends over 13 amino acids. Between the trimmed V and J ends, which lost 2 bases and 5 bases, there was a span of 10 bases. CDR1 is GTSNPN and CDR2 is SVGIG in the germline V gene (reference sequence). The CDR3 DNA reads TGTGCCTGGAGTACGGAGAAAGATCAGCCCCAGCATTTT. Amino acids: CAWSTEKDQPQHF. Supplemented by reference TRBV30 and TRBJ1-5, the full variable domain reads SQTIHQWPATLVQPVGSPLSLECTVEGTSNPNLYWYRQAAGRGLQLLFYSVGIGQISSEVPQNLSASRPQDRQFILSSKKLLLSDSGFYLCAWSTEKDQPQHFGDGTRLSIL.

This clonotype was seen repeatedly, ten times or more. The gene calls are TRBV12-3 or TRBV12-4 and TRBJ2-3; a weak D match, TRBD1 (5 bases). V was shortened by 7 bases and J by 0 bases, with 8 bases between the two germline ends. CDR3 length: 13 residues. The CDR3 is CASNSGSTDTQYF. CDR3 DNA sequence: TGTGCCAGCAATTCAGGGAGCACAGATACGCAGTATTTT.

This clonotype has at least ten counts. The chain employs TRBV14 and TRBJ1-6; unclear D gene. The CDR3 has 15 residues. V lost 0 bases and J lost 6, with 9 bases in between. Germline-derived CDR1 and CDR2 are SGHDN and FVKESK. CDR3 amino acids: CASSQDLRSNSPLHF. The CDR3 DNA follows: TGTGCCAGCAGCCAAGATTTAAGGAGTAATTCACCCCTCCACTTT.

This chain links TRBV6-1 with TRBJ2-6, with 8 bases matching TRBD1. This CDR3 is 18 amino acids long. The germline V gene has CDR1 MNHNS and CDR2 SASEGT. V trimming: 4 bases; J trimming: 0 bases; junction bases outside the gene matches: 8. The CDR3 reads CASSGWGQALSGANVLTF. The CDR3 DNA reads TGTGCCAGCAGTGGTTGGGGACAGGCCCTCTCTGGGGCCAACGTCCTGACTTTC.

This clonotype has just a few counts. The chain has TRBV7-2 and TRBJ2-2; D not resolved. CDR1 and CDR2 from the germline V gene are SGHTA and FQGNSA. V was trimmed by 5 bases and J by 3 bases, leaving 19 bases between them. The CDR3 is made up of 17 amino acids. This chain's CDR3 is CASSPLRQRIDTGELFF. CDR3 sequence (DNA): TGTGCCAGCAGCCCCCTTCGGCAGAGAATAGACACCGGGGAGCTGTTTTTT.

CDR3 nucleotides: TGTGCCACCAGCAGAGATTCGCTTCCTAGCTCCTACGAGCAGTACTTC. Its protein is CATSRDSLPSSYEQYF. The gene calls are TRBV15 and TRBJ2-7, with D hard to call. The CDR3 is 16 amino acids. The V end was cut by 0 bases, the J end by 0 bases, with 12 bases between. From germline, CDR1 is LNHNV and CDR2 YYDKDF (reference sequence).

This clonotype occurred many times. The junction shows a germline mismatch at one end, possibly a read error. The genes are TRBV11-2 and TRBJ2-7, with D possibly called TRBD1 or TRBD2 (5 bases each). Germline V CDR1 and CDR2: SGHAT, FQNNGV. This CDR3 region has 20 residues. In DNA form, the CDR3 reads TGTGCCAGCAGCTTAGGAGGATGGGACCCTGAGAGGGTAGTCTCCCACGAGCAGTACTTC. Translating it yields CASSLGGWDPERVVSHEQYF.

This clonotype came up a few times. The chain couples TRBV11-2 to TRBJ2-7; 13 positions agree with TRBD2. V shed 1 base, J shed 9 bases, and the junction held 18 bases outside the gene matches. Germline V gene data show CDR1 as SGHAT and CDR2 as FQNNGV. This CDR3 region has 19 residues. The DNA of the CDR3 is TGTGCCAGCAGCTTAGTTATACTAGCGGGAGGGCCGGTCCCCGACGCGCAGTACTTC. It translates to CASSLVILAGGPVPDAQYF.

This clonotype has a count of ten or more. J is TRBJ2-7 and V is TRBV20-1; D is unresolved. Per the germline V gene, CDR1 is DFQATT and CDR2 is SNEGSKA (reference sequence). The length of the CDR3 is 12 residues. V gave up 1 base and J gave up 5 bases, with 9 bases separating them. The CDR3, as DNA: TGCAGTGCTAGAGCCAGGATCCACGAGCAGTACTTC. It translates to CSARARIHEQYF.

The chain has TRBV24-1 and TRBJ2-7; D is unclear. Trimming took 0 bases from V and 5 from J, leaving 10 bases between them. Germline lookup yields CDR1 KGHDR and CDR2 SFDVKD. This CDR3 is built from 14 residues. The CDR3 DNA sequence: TGTGCCACCAGTGATTTGAGCCCTAGTAACGAGCAGTACTTC. This gives the protein CATSDLSPSNEQYF.